A single sample gave rise to the 10 T cell receptor beta chains below, sequenced in a study of cytomegalovirus exposure and HLA in healthy donors (dated by TCRdb to the late 2010s). Libraries came from the immunoSEQ multiplex PCR assay. For the multiplex PCR, a mixture combining 60 forward primers for TCR Vbeta segments and 13 reverse primers for TCR Jbeta segments was used. Entries here come from immuneACCESS through TCRdb and include only in-frame sequences with V and J called. Some clones fail to appear in such tables; in the studies checked, an unresolved V gene covers under half of the shortfall, and the cause of the remainder is unknown. The sample data list 95,000 to 130,000 clones, and 70% to 80% of these were observed just once. The top ten constitute more than 1.5% of the sample. Specimen: PBMCs. The receptors were gathered from a woman aged 18 to 35 in good health and CMV-seronegative.

The J gene is TRBJ1-2, the V gene TRBV6-4; 7 nucleotides agree with TRBD1. From germline, CDR1 is MRHNA and CDR2 SNTAGT. The CDR3 has 12 residues. V gave up 1 base and J gave up 13 bases; unmatched junction bases: 6. The CDR3 loop reads CASSDWGQPFTF. The CDR3 nucleotides are TGTGCCAGCAGTGACTGGGGACAGCCTTTCACCTTC.

This clone appeared a few times. The chain couples TRBV2 to TRBJ1-2; D is unresolved. Per germline, CDR1 SNHLY and CDR2 FYNNEI. Deletions cut 7 bases from V and 2 bases from J, with 5 bases between. This CDR3 region has 11 residues. CDR3 loop: CASTTNYGYTF. CDR3 coding DNA: TGTGCCAGCACCACAAACTATGGCTACACCTTC.

This clone is a singleton in its sample. This chain connects TRBV28 to TRBJ1-6, with TRBD1 identical over 7 bases. V shed 3 bases, J shed 10 bases, and the junction held 3 bases outside the gene matches. The CDR3 length is 13 residues. Germline CDR1 is MDHEN and CDR2 is SYDVKM. This CDR3 is CASSLTGHSPLHF. As DNA, the CDR3 is TGTGCCAGCAGTTTGACAGGGCACTCACCCCTCCACTTT.

The chain combines TRBV5-4 with TRBJ1-2; perhaps TRBD1 as D (6 bases). Per germline, CDR1 SGHNT and CDR2 YYREEE (reference sequence). V was trimmed by 4 bases and J by 1 base, leaving 14 bases between them. The CDR3 spans 15 residues. DNA of the CDR3: TGTGCCAGCAGCCAGAATTACAGGGTTAACTATGGCTACACCTTC. Translated, it gives CASSQNYRVNYGYTF.

Only a few counts were recorded for this clone. The chain recombines TRBV10-3 with TRBJ1-1; 8 bases map to TRBD1. The CDR3 has 14 amino acids. Looked up from germline, CDR1 is ENHRY and CDR2 is SYGVKD. V shed 10 bases, J shed 2 bases, and the junction held 9 bases outside the gene matches. CDR3 amino acids: CATGTGALNTEAFF. CDR3 sequence (DNA): TGTGCCACCGGGACAGGTGCTCTAAACACTGAAGCTTTCTTT.

The rearrangement joins TRBV29-1 to TRBJ2-7; TRBD2 might be the D (7 bases). The germline V gene encodes CDR1 SQVTM and CDR2 ANQGSEA. The V and J ends lost 4 bases and 9 bases respectively, with 16 bases between them. This CDR3 comprises 12 residues. CDR3 loop: CSVGVGRGLQYF. In nucleotides, the CDR3 is TGCAGCGTTGGAGTGGGGCGGGGGCTGCAGTACTTC.

This chain uses TRBV5-1 with TRBJ1-1; D uncertain. Germline CDR1 is SGHRS and CDR2 is YFSETQ. V lost 2 bases, J lost 2 bases, and 7 bases lay in between. CDR3 size: 13 residues. The CDR3 nucleotides read TGCGCCAGCAGCTTCGCCGGTAACACTGAAGCTTTCTTT. It yields the protein CASSFAGNTEAFF.

The V call is TRBV11-2, the J call TRBJ1-1; D is unresolved. The CDR3 contains 13 residues. V dropped 5 bases and J dropped 5 bases, with 12 bases sitting between them. Germline V lookup: CDR1 SGHAT, CDR2 FQNNGV. The CDR3 here is CASSPMRGTEAFF. In DNA form, the CDR3 reads TGTGCCAGCAGCCCCATGAGAGGGACTGAAGCTTTCTTT. Full variable domain (missing parts from reference TRBV11-2 and TRBJ1-1): EAGVAQSPRYKIIEKRQSVAFWCNPISGHATLYWYQQILGQGPKLLIQFQNNGVVDDSQLPKDRFSAERLKGVDSTLKIQPAKLEDSAVYLCASSPMRGTEAFFGQGTRLTVV.

The rearrangement joins TRBV5-1 to TRBJ2-5, with TRBD2 matching over 11 bases. V was clipped by 0 bases and J by 5 bases; unmatched bases: 9. Looked up from germline, CDR1 is SGHRS and CDR2 is YFSETQ. CDR3 length: 17 amino acids. CDR3 residues: CASSLALAGGIGETQYF. CDR3 nucleotide sequence: TGCGCCAGCAGCTTGGCGCTAGCGGGGGGCATTGGGGAGACCCAGTACTTC.

The chain joins TRBV11-2 to TRBJ2-7, with unresolved D. There are 14 residues in the CDR3. Germline CDR1 is SGHAT and CDR2 is FQNNGV. V was pared by 0 bases and J by 2 bases, with 8 bases between. CDR3 bases: TGTGCCAGCAGCTTAGAAGCAGGCGCCTACGAGCAGTACGTC. It encodes CASSLEAGAYEQYV.